This T cell receptor (beta chain) originates from a study of response to subunit inactivated influenza vaccine. Each CDR3 protein gets one entry after TCRdb re-called the RT-PCR reads with MiXCR. This sample has more than 550,000 distinct CDR3 sequences, with 12% found just once. This clonotype has a count of ten or more. The sample in question was PBMCs from blood, obtained on the day of vaccination. The source is a man aged 45 to 65 who received an inactivated influenza vaccine.

The CDR3 loop reads CASSLTWGLAGDTQYF. CDR3 DNA sequence: TGCGCCAGCAGCTTGACGTGGGGACTAGCGGGAGATACGCAGTATTTT. The chain joins TRBV5-1 to TRBJ2-3; 12 bases align to TRBD2. After removal of 1 base from V and 5 bases from J, the junction contained 5 bases not matched to a gene. The CDR3 sequence is 16 residues long. Germline CDR1 SGHRS, CDR2 YFSETQ.